This TCR beta chain was sequenced for a study of blood T cell repertoires in COVID-19. The ends were cut back, 3 bases at V and 3 bases at J, with 8 bases in the middle. In germline, CDR1 is MNHEY, CDR2 SVGAGI. The CDR3 runs to 13 residues. In the original workflow: Estimated nucleated cell counts came from reference gene primer amplification. The assay was immunoSEQ multiplex PCR, and TCRdb's table has in-frame clones only and misses some. V, J and clone size were drawn from that table, and D and trimming were deduced from the DNA. The sample yields roughly 200,000 clones, under 90% seen once. Followed over time, Seattle patients had been enrolled while infection was active.

The rearrangement joins TRBV6-5 to TRBJ1-1; D possibly corresponds to TRBD1 (5 bases). This sequence was found in a woman at least 80 years old with COVID-19, enrolled during active disease. The sample comprised peripheral blood. As DNA, the CDR3 is TGTGCCAGCAGTTATCGGGGGGACACTGAAGCTTTCTTT. This gives the protein CASSYRGDTEAFF.